The clone carrying this T cell receptor beta chain was seen a single time. Germline V gene data show CDR1 as KGHSH and CDR2 as LQKENI. The CDR3 sequence is 15 residues long. V dropped 0 bases and J dropped 4; count of bases not matched to a gene: 5. In the study's own analysis: The authors estimated nucleated cell counts from reference gene primer amplification. Clones were sequenced by immunoSEQ multiplex PCR, and TCRdb holds only the in-frame ones, with some missing. For V, J and clone size, that table is used; D and trimming come from the DNA. The sample has about 73,000 clones, nearly 90% seen once; the top ten hold roughly 9%. This record comes from a study of blood T cell repertoires in COVID-19. Study-level information: Collection of acute and convalescent COVID-19 samples took place in the United States, Italy and Spain. Nucleic acid was either cDNA or gDNA, and it came from T cells, B-cell-depleted T cells, or PBMCs.

The chain employs TRBV18 and TRBJ1-1; 7 nucleotides agree with TRBD1. Sequenced: peripheral blood. This TCR derives from a man aged 80 or over with acute or convalescent COVID-19. The CDR3 here is CASSPPMAGGTEAFF. As DNA, the CDR3 is TGTGCCAGCTCACCACCGATGGCAGGGGGCACTGAAGCTTTCTTT.